These 27 T cell receptor beta chains share one sample of origin, sequenced in a study of blood T cell repertoires in COVID-19. The data were produced by immunoSEQ multiplex PCR, yet TCRdb's version contains in-frame clones alone and is incomplete. The sample includes 150,000 or so clones, 88% of them seen just once. Sequencing was done on a sample of peripheral blood. The receptors derive from a man aged 45-65 years with acute or convalescent COVID-19.

The chain links TRBV3-1 (or the pseudogene TRBV3-2) to TRBJ1-2, with D unresolved. Germline V lookup: CDR1 LGHDT, CDR2 YNNKEL (reference sequence). Trimming left V 1 base short and J 1 base short, with 13 bases between. The CDR3 is 16 residues long. The CDR3 is CASSQGIGGHNYGYTF. CDR3 sequence (DNA): TGTGCCAGCAGCCAAGGTATCGGAGGTCATAACTATGGCTACACCTTC.

The rearrangement links TRBV11-2 to TRBJ2-3; 8 bases map to TRBD2. Germline lookup yields CDR1 SGHAT and CDR2 FQNNGV. CDR3 length equals 18 residues. Trimming cost V 5 bases and J 3 bases; bases outside gene matches: 16. The CDR3 here is CASSPSPLVAGLTDTQYF. In DNA form, the CDR3 reads TGTGCCAGCAGCCCTAGCCCCCTGGTAGCGGGGTTAACAGATACGCAGTATTTT.

V gene TRBV7-2 combines with J gene TRBJ2-7; 10 bases fit TRBD2. The junction had 2 bases not matched to a gene; V was cut back by 1 base and J by 2 bases. Germline loops: CDR1 SGHTA, CDR2 FQGNSA. The CDR3 covers 15 residues. CDR3 loop: CASSLELAGPYEQYF. The CDR3 DNA sequence: TGTGCCAGCAGCTTAGAACTAGCGGGACCCTACGAGCAGTACTTC. Supplemented by reference TRBV7-2 and TRBJ2-7, the full variable domain reads GAGVSQSPSNKVTEKGKDVELRCDPISGHTALYWYRQSLGQGLEFLIYFQGNSAPDKSGLPSDRFSAERTGGSVSTLTIQRTQQEDSAVYLCASSLELAGPYEQYFGPGTRLTVT.

This sequence joins TRBV5-1 and TRBJ1-4; D not certain. V was clipped by 0 bases and J by 3 bases, with 6 bases between them. This CDR3 spans 14 amino acids. Germline CDR1 reads SGHRS; CDR2 reads YFSETQ. The CDR3 DNA reads TGCGCCAGCAGCTTGGCACAGTCTAATGAAAAACTGTTTTTT. Residues: CASSLAQSNEKLFF.

The chain couples TRBV5-8 to TRBJ1-5, with a possible D match to TRBD1 (5 bases). Looked up from germline, CDR1 is SGHTS and CDR2 is YDEGEE. The length of the CDR3 is 15 residues. V shed 0 bases and J shed 6 bases, with 13 bases lying between them. CDR3 nucleotides: TGTGCCAGCAGCTTGGCCGTACAGGTCCTTCAGCCCCAGCATTTT. The encoded protein is CASSLAVQVLQPQHF.

The gene calls are TRBV19 and TRBJ1-2, with D perhaps matching TRBD1 (6 bases). From germline, CDR1 is LNHDA and CDR2 SQIVND (reference sequence). The CDR3 totals 13 residues. V gave up 7 bases and J gave up 4 bases, with 13 bases separating them. CDR3 in amino acids: CASKTQGTYGYTF. The CDR3 DNA sequence: TGTGCCAGTAAAACACAGGGAACCTATGGCTACACCTTC. Drawing the rest from reference TRBV19 and TRBJ1-2, the complete variable domain is DGGITQSPKYLFRKEGQNVTLSCEQNLNHDAMYWYRQDPGQGLRLIYYSQIVNDFQKGDIAEGYSVSREKKESFPLTVTSAQKNPTAFYLCASKTQGTYGYTFGSGTRLTVV.

The rearrangement joins TRBV9 to TRBJ1-3, with D unresolved. Germline V lookup: CDR1 SGDLS, CDR2 YYNGEE. The V gene lost 4 bases and the J gene lost 7 bases, with 6 bases spanning the gap. This CDR3 has 11 residues. In nucleotides, the CDR3 is TGTGCCAGCAGCCCCCGGAACACCATATATTTT. Encoded protein: CASSPRNTIYF.

The chain recombines TRBV28 with TRBJ2-1; D not resolved. The CDR3 loop spans 12 amino acids. The germline CDR1 and CDR2 sequences are MDHEN and SYDVKM. The ends were cut back, 4 bases at V and 3 bases at J, with 4 bases in the middle. CDR3 bases: TGTGCCAGCAGTTCTAACTACAATGAGCAGTTCTTC. This gives the protein CASSSNYNEQFF.

This clone came up once. This chain joins TRBV3-1 (or the pseudogene TRBV3-2) and TRBJ1-1; the D is unclear. The V and J ends lost 1 base and 1 base respectively, with 7 bases between them. The CDR3 has 14 amino acids. Germline V gene data show CDR1 as LGHDT and CDR2 as YNNKEL (reference sequence). CDR3 coding DNA: TGTGCCAGCAGCCAAGTGCAGGCGAACACTGAAGCTTTCTTT. Protein sequence: CASSQVQANTEAFF.

CDR3 bases: TGTGCCAGCAGCGTAGCTACGAGTGTAGTTTTCCACTATGGCTACACCTTC. This translates into CASSVATSVVFHYGYTF. The chain employs TRBV9 and TRBJ1-2; no firm D call. CDR3 length equals 17 residues. Trimming removed 0 bases from V and 3 bases from J, with 18 bases in between. Germline values: CDR1 SGDLS, CDR2 YYNGEE.

V usage is TRBV6-5 and J usage is TRBJ1-3; D is unresolved. Trimming cost V 2 bases and J 2 bases, with 7 bases left between them. The CDR3 runs to 14 residues. Germline assignment: CDR1 MNHEY and CDR2 SVGAGI. CDR3: CASSYRGAGNTIYF. CDR3 in DNA: TGTGCCAGCAGTTACAGAGGTGCTGGAAACACCATATATTTT.

The gene calls are TRBV28 and TRBJ2-3; unclear D gene. V was shortened by 2 bases and J by 4 bases, with 10 bases between the two germline ends. Germline CDR1 reads MDHEN; CDR2 reads SYDVKM. The CDR3 is made up of 14 amino acids. DNA for the CDR3: TGTGCCAGCAGTTTAAATGAGTTGGCAGATACGCAGTATTTT. This encodes CASSLNELADTQYF.

The chain employs TRBV10-3 and TRBJ1-5, with 10 bases fitting TRBD1. Germline V CDR1 and CDR2: ENHRY, SYGVKD. Trimming removed 6 bases from V and 0 bases from J; junction bases left unmatched: 2. The CDR3 covers 15 residues. The CDR3 DNA is TGTGCCATCAGGGGGACAGGGGATAGCAATCAGCCCCAGCATTTT. Translated, it gives CAIRGTGDSNQPQHF.

The gene calls are TRBV5-1 and TRBJ1-1, with 8 bases that match TRBD1. The length of the CDR3 is 15 residues. CDR1 and CDR2 (germline): SGHRS, YFSETQ. V shed 0 bases and J 4 bases; nucleotides not matched to a gene: 5. CDR3 residues: CASSLVQGAITEAFF. The DNA for the CDR3 is TGCGCCAGCAGCTTGGTGCAGGGGGCGATCACTGAAGCTTTCTTT.

The rearrangement uses TRBV7-2 and TRBJ1-5, with D unresolved. The CDR3 totals 13 residues. CDR1 and CDR2 (germline): SGHTA, FQGNSA. V was trimmed by 7 bases and J by 0 bases, leaving 7 bases between them. CDR3 sequence: CASKLYSNQPQHF. The CDR3, as DNA: TGTGCCAGCAAGCTTTATAGCAATCAGCCCCAGCATTTT.

This chain links TRBV7-9 with TRBJ1-2, with D hard to call. V dropped 5 bases and J dropped 3 bases, with 10 bases sitting between them. There are 13 residues in the CDR3. Germline loops: CDR1 SEHNR, CDR2 FQNEAQ (reference sequence). Here the CDR3 reads CASSPDWDYGYTF. In DNA form, the CDR3 reads TGTGCCAGCAGCCCCGACTGGGACTATGGCTACACCTTC.

J is TRBJ1-4 and V is TRBV5-1; tentative D call: TRBD1 (5 bases). V lost 4 bases and J 1 base, leaving 11 bases between the germline ends. The CDR3 totals 15 residues. Per germline, CDR1 SGHRS and CDR2 YFSETQ. CDR3 in DNA: TGCGCCAGCAGCCTTAGACAGAAAACTAATGAAAAACTGTTTTTT. Translating it yields CASSLRQKTNEKLFF. The full variable domain, rest sourced from reference TRBV5-1 and TRBJ1-4, is KAGVTQTPRYLIKTRGQQVTLSCSPISGHRSVSWYQQTPGQGLQFLFEYFSETQRNKGNFPGRFSGRQFSNSRSEMNVSTLELGDSALYLCASSLRQKTNEKLFFGSGTQLSVL.

This chain's CDR3 is CASSSGRDSVGGPYNEQFF. Here the CDR3 DNA reads TGTGCCAGCAGCTCGGGCCGGGACAGCGTTGGTGGTCCCTACAATGAGCAGTTCTTC. The V call is TRBV7-3, the J call TRBJ2-1; TRBD1 matches at 7 bases. Trimming removed 4 bases from V and 2 bases from J; junction bases left unmatched: 17. The germline V gene has CDR1 SGHTA and CDR2 FQGTGA. This CDR3 is built from 19 residues.

The count of this clone is one. The chain has TRBV11-2 and TRBJ1-2; 7 positions match TRBD1. J gave up 8 bases and V 4 bases, and 10 bases lay outside the gene matches. Germline V CDR1 and CDR2: SGHAT, FQNNGV. The CDR3 spans 14 residues. The CDR3 sequence is CASSSTTGMGGYTF. CDR3 bases: TGTGCCAGCAGCTCTACGACAGGGATGGGCGGCTACACCTTC.

The rearrangement joins TRBV5-1 to TRBJ1-2; TRBD1 matches at 8 bases. The CDR3 consists of 16 residues. CDR1 and CDR2 from the germline V gene are SGHRS and YFSETQ. V was pared by 4 bases and J by 2 bases, with 10 bases of the junction left unmatched. The CDR3 here is CASSPTSGTGNYGYTF. For the CDR3, the DNA is TGCGCCAGCAGCCCCACCTCCGGGACAGGAAACTATGGCTACACCTTC. Based on the CDR3 plus reference TRBV5-1 and TRBJ1-2, the full variable domain is KAGVTQTPRYLIKTRGQQVTLSCSPISGHRSVSWYQQTPGQGLQFLFEYFSETQRNKGNFPGRFSGRQFSNSRSEMNVSTLELGDSALYLCASSPTSGTGNYGYTFGSGTRLTVV.

The gene calls are TRBV27 and TRBJ2-1; D is perhaps TRBD2 (7 bases). Trimming cost V 2 bases and J 5 bases, with 25 bases left between them. The CDR3 extends over 19 amino acids. The germline CDR1 and CDR2 sequences are MNHEY and SMNVEV (reference sequence). CDR3 sequence: CASSLRDGAGARADNEQFF. In DNA, the CDR3 is TGTGCCAGCAGTTTAAGAGATGGGGCGGGGGCCCGCGCGGACAATGAGCAGTTCTTC.

The V and J genes are TRBV19 and TRBJ2-5; weak D call: TRBD2 (7 bases). Trimming took off 3 bases at V and 4 bases at J, with 21 bases between the two ends. The germline V gene encodes CDR1 LNHDA and CDR2 SQIVND (reference sequence). The CDR3 loop spans 17 amino acids. The CDR3 coding sequence is TGTGCCAGTAGTATGGGGAGGGCAGAATCCAGGGGAGAGACCCAGTACTTC. Protein sequence: CASSMGRAESRGETQYF.

The chain carries TRBV2 and TRBJ2-7, with 7 positions matching TRBD1. The CDR3 covers 13 residues. Germline V gene data show CDR1 as SNHLY and CDR2 as FYNNEI. The V and J ends lost 4 bases and 6 bases, in that order; junction bases with no gene match: 6. Written as DNA, the CDR3 is TGTGCCAGCAGTGGCCGGACAGGCGTCGAGCAGTACTTC. It specifies CASSGRTGVEQYF. Full variable domain (missing parts from reference TRBV2 and TRBJ2-7): EPEVTQTPSHQVTQMGQEVILRCVPISNHLYFYWYRQILGQKVEFLVSFYNNEISEKSEIFDDQFSVERPDGSNFTLKIRSTKLEDSAMYFCASSGRTGVEQYFGPGTRLTVT.

The rearrangement links TRBV7-9 to TRBJ2-7; TRBD2 is a possible D gene (7 bases). The germline CDR1 and CDR2 sequences are SEHNR and FQNEAQ (reference sequence). This CDR3 contains 14 residues. Trimming took 1 base from V and 2 from J, leaving 9 bases between them. The CDR3 here is CASSLGGGAYEQYF. The CDR3 nucleotides read TGTGCCAGCAGCTTAGGAGGGGGGGCCTACGAGCAGTACTTC.

The chain couples TRBV7-9 to TRBJ2-2, with D unclear. Germline V gene lookup returns CDR1 SEHNR and CDR2 FQNEAQ (reference sequence). This CDR3 has 11 residues. The V end was cut by 5 bases, the J end by 9 bases, with 7 bases between. This chain's CDR3 is CASSEEWELFF. CDR3 DNA: TGTGCCAGCAGCGAGGAATGGGAGCTGTTTTTT.

V is TRBV5-1 and J is TRBJ1-6; tentatively, D is TRBD1 (5 bases). Per the germline V gene, CDR1 is SGHRS and CDR2 is YFSETQ. The CDR3 spans 17 residues. Trimming pared 1 base from V and 7 bases from J, leaving 18 bases between. The CDR3 region has the DNA TGCGCCAGCAGCTTGTCACCGCAAACAGGCGGCAATTCACCCCTCCACTTT. As protein: CASSLSPQTGGNSPLHF.

The chain employs TRBV5-1 and TRBJ1-2; no definite D call. Per germline, CDR1 SGHRS and CDR2 YFSETQ. There are 14 residues in the CDR3. Trimming cost V 2 bases and J 4 bases, with 12 bases left between them. CDR3 nucleotide sequence: TGCGCCAGCAGCTTATCGGGAGCTTCCTATGGCTACACCTTC. This encodes CASSLSGASYGYTF.